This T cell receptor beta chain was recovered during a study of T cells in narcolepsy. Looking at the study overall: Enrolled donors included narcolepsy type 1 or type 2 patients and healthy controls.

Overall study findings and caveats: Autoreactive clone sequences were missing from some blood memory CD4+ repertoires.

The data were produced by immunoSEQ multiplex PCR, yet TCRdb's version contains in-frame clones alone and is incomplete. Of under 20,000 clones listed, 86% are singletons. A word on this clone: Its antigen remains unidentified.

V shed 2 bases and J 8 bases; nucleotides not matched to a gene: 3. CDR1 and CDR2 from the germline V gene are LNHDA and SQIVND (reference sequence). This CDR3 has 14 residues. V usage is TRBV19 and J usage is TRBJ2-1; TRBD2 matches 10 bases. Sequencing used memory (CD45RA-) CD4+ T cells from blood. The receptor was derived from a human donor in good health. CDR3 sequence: CASSIRLAGDEQFF. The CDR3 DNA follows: TGTGCCAGTAGTATACGACTAGCGGGCGATGAGCAGTTCTTC.